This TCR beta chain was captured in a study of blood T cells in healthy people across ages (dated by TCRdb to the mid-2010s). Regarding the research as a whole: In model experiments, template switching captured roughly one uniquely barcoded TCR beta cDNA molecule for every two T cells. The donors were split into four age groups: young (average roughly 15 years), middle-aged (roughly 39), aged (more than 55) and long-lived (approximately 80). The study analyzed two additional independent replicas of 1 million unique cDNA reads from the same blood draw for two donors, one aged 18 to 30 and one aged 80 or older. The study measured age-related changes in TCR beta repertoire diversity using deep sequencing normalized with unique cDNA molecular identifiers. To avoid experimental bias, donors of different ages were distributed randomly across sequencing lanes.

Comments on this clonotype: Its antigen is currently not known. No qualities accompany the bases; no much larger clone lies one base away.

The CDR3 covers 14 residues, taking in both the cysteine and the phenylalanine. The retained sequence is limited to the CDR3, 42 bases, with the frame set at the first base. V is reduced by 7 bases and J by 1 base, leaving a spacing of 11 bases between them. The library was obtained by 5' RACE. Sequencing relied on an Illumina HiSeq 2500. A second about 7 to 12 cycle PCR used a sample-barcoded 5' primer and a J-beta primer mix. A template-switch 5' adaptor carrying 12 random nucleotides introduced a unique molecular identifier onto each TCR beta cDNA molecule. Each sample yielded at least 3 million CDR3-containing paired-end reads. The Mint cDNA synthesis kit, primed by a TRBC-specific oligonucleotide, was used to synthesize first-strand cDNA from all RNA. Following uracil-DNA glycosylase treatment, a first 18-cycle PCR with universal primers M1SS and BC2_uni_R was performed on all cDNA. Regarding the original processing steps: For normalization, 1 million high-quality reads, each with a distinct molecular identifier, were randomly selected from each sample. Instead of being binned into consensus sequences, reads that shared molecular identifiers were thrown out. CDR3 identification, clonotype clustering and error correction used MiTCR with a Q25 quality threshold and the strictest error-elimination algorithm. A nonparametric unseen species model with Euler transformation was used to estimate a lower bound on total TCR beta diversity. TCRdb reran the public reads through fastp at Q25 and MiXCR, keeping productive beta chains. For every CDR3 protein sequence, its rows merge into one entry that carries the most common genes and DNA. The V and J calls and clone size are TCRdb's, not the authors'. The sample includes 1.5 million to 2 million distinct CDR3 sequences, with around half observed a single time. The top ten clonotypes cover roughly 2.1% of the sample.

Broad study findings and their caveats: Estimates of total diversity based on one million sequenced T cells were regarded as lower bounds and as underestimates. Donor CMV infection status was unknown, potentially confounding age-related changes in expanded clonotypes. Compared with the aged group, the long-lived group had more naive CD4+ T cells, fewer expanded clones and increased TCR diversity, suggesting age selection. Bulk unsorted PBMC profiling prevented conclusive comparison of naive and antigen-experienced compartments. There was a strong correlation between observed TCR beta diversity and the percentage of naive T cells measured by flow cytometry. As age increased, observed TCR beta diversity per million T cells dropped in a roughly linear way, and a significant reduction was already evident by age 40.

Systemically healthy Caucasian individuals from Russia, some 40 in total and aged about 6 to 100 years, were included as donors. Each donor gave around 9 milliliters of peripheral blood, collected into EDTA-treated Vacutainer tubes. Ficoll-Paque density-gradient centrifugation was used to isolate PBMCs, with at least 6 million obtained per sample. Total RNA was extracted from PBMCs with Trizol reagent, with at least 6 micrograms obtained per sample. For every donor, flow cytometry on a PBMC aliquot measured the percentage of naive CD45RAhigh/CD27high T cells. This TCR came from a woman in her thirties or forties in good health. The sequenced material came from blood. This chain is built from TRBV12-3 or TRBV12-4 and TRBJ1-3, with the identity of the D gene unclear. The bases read TGTGCCAGCAACACCCGTGGTTCTGGAAACACCATATATTTT. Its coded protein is CASNTRGSGNTIYF.